This T cell receptor beta chain derives from a study of blood T cell repertoires in COVID-19. Study as a whole: PBMCs, B-cell-depleted T cells, or T cells were the source of the cDNA or gDNA that made up the material.

Per the study methods: Quantification of nucleated cells was approximated via reference gene primer amplification. The data were produced by immunoSEQ multiplex PCR, yet TCRdb's version contains in-frame clones alone and is incomplete. V and J calls and clone size are given by that table; D and trimming were obtained from the DNA. This sample yields over 85,000 clones, of which 75% to 95% are seen a single time; about 3.9% belongs to the top ten. This CDR3 contains 13 residues. The ends lost 7 bases at V and 7 bases at J; junction bases unmatched: 8. Germline CDR1 reads LNHDA; CDR2 reads SQIVND (reference sequence). This clone was seen only a few times.

The source is a man between 18 and 35 years old with acute or convalescent COVID-19. Sequencing used peripheral blood. This chain connects TRBV19 to TRBJ1-1; 8 bases map to TRBD1. CDR3 DNA: TGTGCCAGTATCCCCCAGGGGGCAGGTGAAGCTTTCTTT. It yields the protein CASIPQGAGEAFF.